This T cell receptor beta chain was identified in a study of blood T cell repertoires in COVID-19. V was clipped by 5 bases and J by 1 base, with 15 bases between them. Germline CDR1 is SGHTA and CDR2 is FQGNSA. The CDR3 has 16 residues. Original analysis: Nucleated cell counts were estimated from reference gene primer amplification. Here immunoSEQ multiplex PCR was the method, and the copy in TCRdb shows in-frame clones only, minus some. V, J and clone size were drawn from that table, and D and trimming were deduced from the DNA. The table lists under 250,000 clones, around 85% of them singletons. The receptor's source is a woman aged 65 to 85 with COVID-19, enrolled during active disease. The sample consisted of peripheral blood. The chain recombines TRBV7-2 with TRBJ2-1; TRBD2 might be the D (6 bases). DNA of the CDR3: TGTGCCAGCAGCCCGGCGGTGGGGGGATCCTACAATGAGCAGTTCTTC. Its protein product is CASSPAVGGSYNEQFF.